This entry lists 24 T cell receptor beta chains sequenced from one sample in a study of blood T cell repertoires in COVID-19. Using immunoSEQ multiplex PCR, the repertoire was profiled, and TCRdb retains in-frame clones only, with some absent. The sample has tens of thousands of clones; 85% to 90% are singletons. The sample consisted of peripheral blood. The receptors were gathered from a human donor in a cohort sampled during active COVID-19.

The V call is TRBV5-6, the J call TRBJ1-4; D is ambiguous. V was shortened by 1 base and J by 6 bases, with 13 bases between the two germline ends. This CDR3 region has 15 residues. Germline CDR1 reads SGHDT; CDR2 reads YYEEEE. The CDR3: CASSLFTTADEKLFF. The CDR3 DNA follows: TGTGCCAGCAGCTTGTTTACAACAGCAGATGAAAAACTGTTTTTT.

This clone showed up just once. The CDR3 region is CASRPSLGTDTQYF. The DNA of the CDR3 is TGTGCCAGCCGTCCTAGCCTAGGCACAGATACGCAGTATTTT. The V gene is TRBV11-2, the J gene TRBJ2-3; weak D call: TRBD2 (5 bases). Trimming took off 8 bases at V and 1 base at J, with 13 bases between the two ends. CDR1 and CDR2 (germline): SGHAT, FQNNGV. This CDR3 has 14 residues.

The chain combines TRBV9 with TRBJ2-5; 7 nucleotides line up with TRBD2. Trimming removed 3 bases from V and 5 bases from J; junction bases left unmatched: 7. Germline assignment: CDR1 SGDLS and CDR2 YYNGEE. The CDR3 totals 14 residues. In nucleotides, the CDR3 is TGTGCCAGCAGCGAAAGACTAGCAGTCGAGACCCAGTACTTC. Its protein product is CASSERLAVETQYF.

The CDR3 DNA follows: TGTGCCAGTAGTGGACTAGCGGGGGGGGTAGAGACCCAGTACTTC. This sequence encodes CASSGLAGGVETQYF. This chain joins TRBV19 and TRBJ2-5; 15 nucleotides agree with TRBD2. V lost 5 bases, J lost 4 bases, and 2 bases stayed unmatched. This CDR3 is built from 15 residues. Per the germline V gene, CDR1 is LNHDA and CDR2 is SQIVND (reference sequence). Full variable domain (outside the CDR3, taken from reference TRBV19 and TRBJ2-5): DGGITQSPKYLFRKEGQNVTLSCEQNLNHDAMYWYRQDPGQGLRLIYYSQIVNDFQKGDIAEGYSVSREKKESFPLTVTSAQKNPTAFYLCASSGLAGGVETQYFGPGTRLLVL.

This clone appeared a single time. J is TRBJ2-3 and V is TRBV19; D is possibly TRBD2 (6 bases). The CDR3 extends over 14 amino acids. Germline values: CDR1 LNHDA, CDR2 SQIVND (reference sequence). Trimming shortened V by 3 bases and J by 0 bases, and 7 bases separated the two germline ends. Here the CDR3 DNA reads TGTGCCAGTAGTATCGCGGGAAGCACAGATACGCAGTATTTT. This encodes CASSIAGSTDTQYF.

The CDR3 DNA is TGTGCCAGCAGTTTTGCTAGCGGGAACACAGATACGCAGTATTTT. Its translation is CASSFASGNTDTQYF. The V gene is TRBV28, the J gene TRBJ2-3; 9 bases map to TRBD2. The germline V gene encodes CDR1 MDHEN and CDR2 SYDVKM. J was trimmed by 2 bases and V by 3 bases; bases with no gene match: 3. This CDR3 is 15 amino acids long.

Note on this clone: Since no conserved phenylalanine or tryptophan closes the CDR3, a read error is the likely cause. The DNA is left out, because the CDR3 cannot be placed on it with certainty; the CDR3 is given as TCRdb lists it. The chain combines TRBV7-8 with TRBJ2-4; the table names TRBD1, a call not compared with the DNA. Germline assignment: CDR1 SGHVS and CDR2 FQNEAQ. The CDR3 is 10 residues long, counting both termini. The CDR3: CASSHRGIRH.

This rearrangement joins TRBV5-5 to TRBJ1-2; D is unclear. The CDR3 covers 13 residues. Germline V gene sequence: CDR1 SGHKS, CDR2 YYEKEE (reference sequence). V shed 0 bases and J shed 8 bases, with 11 bases lying between them. CDR3 bases: TGTGCCAGCAGCTTGGAAGAGATGAGGGGCTACACCTTC. Its protein product is CASSLEEMRGYTF. Drawing the rest from reference TRBV5-5 and TRBJ1-2, the complete variable domain is DAGVTQSPTHLIKTRGQQVTLRCSPISGHKSVSWYQQVLGQGPQFIFQYYEKEERGRGNFPDRFSARQFPNYSSELNVNALLLGDSALYLCASSLEEMRGYTFGSGTRLTVV.

This chain joins TRBV30 and TRBJ1-6, with 8 bases that match TRBD1. CDR1 is GTSNPN and CDR2 is SVGIG in the germline V gene (reference sequence). This CDR3 has 13 amino acids. V lost 4 bases and J lost 4; bases outside the gene matches: 0. The CDR3 nucleotides are TGTGCCTGGAACAGGGGGTATAATTCACCCCTCCACTTT. The encoded protein is CAWNRGYNSPLHF.

The chain couples TRBV7-9 to TRBJ1-1; 11 nucleotides match TRBD1. J was trimmed by 1 base and V by 5 bases; bases with no gene match: 6. The germline gives CDR1 SEHNR, CDR2 FQNEAQ (reference sequence). The CDR3 is 16 residues long. The CDR3 nucleotides are TGTGCCAGCAGCCGGGGACAGGGGGATCGGAACACTGAAGCTTTCTTT. The encoded protein is CASSRGQGDRNTEAFF.

J is TRBJ2-7 and V is TRBV3-1 (or the pseudogene TRBV3-2); D is perhaps TRBD1 (5 bases). This CDR3 spans 12 amino acids. Between the trimmed V and J ends, which lost 6 bases and 3 bases, there was a span of 9 bases. Germline V gene lookup returns CDR1 LGHDT and CDR2 YNNKEL (reference sequence). The chain's CDR3 is CASRKTDYEQYF. As DNA, the CDR3 is TGTGCCAGCAGAAAGACAGACTACGAGCAGTACTTC.

The chain carries TRBV9 and TRBJ2-5, with a possible D match to TRBD1 (6 bases). CDR1 and CDR2 from the germline V gene are SGDLS and YYNGEE. The V end was cut by 4 bases, the J end by 5 bases, with 15 bases between. The CDR3 runs to 14 residues. The CDR3 region is CASSSGTTTETQYF. The CDR3 coding sequence is TGTGCCAGCAGCTCCGGGACAACGACGGAGACCCAGTACTTC.

This rearrangement joins TRBV4-1 to TRBJ2-7; 7 nucleotides match TRBD2. Germline V gene data show CDR1 as MGHRA and CDR2 as YSYEKL. V shed 4 bases and J 0 bases; nucleotides not matched to a gene: 3. The CDR3 sequence is 14 residues long. As DNA, the CDR3 is TGCGCCAGCAGCCGAATAGCGGGCTCCTACGAGCAGTACTTC. This translates into CASSRIAGSYEQYF.

The chain joins TRBV18 to TRBJ2-7; 7 positions match TRBD1. Germline trimming cut 6 bases from V and 5 bases from J; bases unmatched to any gene: 4. The CDR3 covers 12 residues. Germline assignment: CDR1 KGHSH and CDR2 LQKENI. In DNA, the CDR3 is TGTGCCAGCTCGGAGACAGGGAACGAGCAGTACTTC. Translated, it gives CASSETGNEQYF.

The chain recombines TRBV6-5 with TRBJ1-5, with D hard to call. In germline, CDR1 is MNHEY, CDR2 SVGAGI. The CDR3 extends over 15 amino acids. The ends were cut back, 6 bases at V and 0 bases at J, with 12 bases in the middle. CDR3 loop: CASRGVRVSNQPQHF. The CDR3 DNA reads as TGTGCCAGCAGGGGAGTGCGAGTTAGCAATCAGCCCCAGCATTTT.

V usage is TRBV5-1 and J usage is TRBJ2-4; TRBD2 aligns across 7 bases. Trimming at V came to 6 bases and at J to 5 bases, leaving 14 bases not matched to a gene. The CDR3 extends over 16 amino acids. Per germline, CDR1 SGHRS and CDR2 YFSETQ. The CDR3 protein is CASTRKAGEGQNIQYF. The CDR3, as DNA: TGCGCCAGCACACGGAAGGCGGGAGAGGGCCAAAACATTCAGTACTTC.

The V call is TRBV30, the J call TRBJ2-1; 7 bases match TRBD1. CDR1 GTSNPN and CDR2 SVGIG come from the germline V gene (reference sequence). The CDR3 is 11 residues long. V lost 2 bases to trimming and J lost 15 bases; unmatched junction nucleotides: 7. The CDR3 DNA reads as TGTGCCTGGAGTAGGACAGGTTCGACGTTCTTC. Translated, it gives CAWSRTGSTFF.

This clone is a singleton in its sample. The chain joins TRBV3-1 (or the pseudogene TRBV3-2) to TRBJ1-6; 7 nucleotides agree with TRBD1. Trimming cost V 2 bases and J 11 bases; bases outside gene matches: 6. Germline assignment: CDR1 LGHDT and CDR2 YNNKEL (reference sequence). The CDR3 has 14 residues. The CDR3 DNA reads TGTGCCAGCAGCCAAAACACAGGGGCGGCACCCCTCCACTTT. This sequence encodes CASSQNTGAAPLHF.

The rearrangement uses TRBV2 and TRBJ2-1; TRBD2 matches 11 bases. This CDR3 comprises 17 residues. Trimming cost V 4 bases and J 3 bases; bases outside gene matches: 8. Germline-derived CDR1 and CDR2 are SNHLY and FYNNEI. The CDR3: CASSARIAGGGYNEQFF. The CDR3 DNA is TGTGCCAGCAGTGCCCGAATAGCGGGAGGGGGCTACAATGAGCAGTTCTTC.

This clone was counted only a few times. This sequence joins TRBV27 and TRBJ1-5; 8 nucleotides line up with TRBD1. The germline CDR1 and CDR2 sequences are MNHEY and SMNVEV (reference sequence). Trimming at V came to 1 base and at J to 4 bases, leaving 6 bases not matched to a gene. The CDR3 is 16 amino acids. The CDR3 coding sequence is TGTGCCAGCAGTTTATTGGGACAGGAGAAGAATCAGCCCCAGCATTTT. This sequence encodes CASSLLGQEKNQPQHF.

The J gene is TRBJ2-7, the V gene TRBV6-5; 11 nucleotides match TRBD2. V was clipped by 7 bases and J by 2 bases; unmatched bases: 7. The CDR3 spans 15 residues. Germline values: CDR1 MNHEY, CDR2 SVGAGI. The CDR3: CASTPTSGTPYEQYF. CDR3 DNA sequence: TGTGCCAGCACTCCGACTAGCGGGACTCCCTACGAGCAGTACTTC.

The chain uses TRBV11-3 and TRBJ2-1, with 12 bases that match TRBD2. The germline gives CDR1 SGHNT, CDR2 YENEEA. The CDR3 has 14 residues. Trimming took 5 bases from V and 9 from J; bases not matched to a gene: 5. DNA of the CDR3: TGTGCCAGCAGCCTAGCGGGAGGGCCATTTGAGCAGTTCTTC. This translates into CASSLAGGPFEQFF.

This chain links TRBV5-1 with TRBJ2-7; possible D gene TRBD1, 6 bases. CDR3 length: 13 residues. The germline gives CDR1 SGHRS, CDR2 YFSETQ. Trimming took off 4 bases at V and 1 base at J, with 9 bases between the two ends. CDR3 sequence reads: CASSTDSSYEQYF. The CDR3 DNA sequence: TGCGCCAGCAGCACGGACAGTTCCTACGAGCAGTACTTC. Based on the CDR3 plus reference TRBV5-1 and TRBJ2-7, the full variable domain is KAGVTQTPRYLIKTRGQQVTLSCSPISGHRSVSWYQQTPGQGLQFLFEYFSETQRNKGNFPGRFSGRQFSNSRSEMNVSTLELGDSALYLCASSTDSSYEQYFGPGTRLTVT.

Here the CDR3 DNA reads TGTGCCAGCAGTTACGAGGGTAAGAACGAGCAGTACTTC. It codes for CASSYEGKNEQYF. V usage is TRBV6-6 and J usage is TRBJ2-7; weak D call: TRBD2 (5 bases). V was cut by 2 bases and J by 5 bases, with 10 bases left in between. Germline V gene sequence: CDR1 MNHNY, CDR2 SVGAGI (reference sequence). This CDR3 comprises 13 residues.